This T cell receptor (beta chain) was sequenced during a study of cytomegalovirus exposure and HLA in healthy donors. With 60 Vbeta and 13 Jbeta primers, the PCR was carried out. Sequencing used immunoSEQ multiplex PCR; TCRdb keeps in-frame clones, though not all of them. The sample records more than 200,000 clones, 60% to 80% being singletons. V shed 8 bases and J shed 6 bases, with 10 bases lying between them. Germline-derived CDR1 and CDR2 are LNHNV and YYDKDF (reference sequence). The CDR3 runs 11 residues. The sample consisted of PBMCs. The V and J genes are TRBV15 and TRBJ1-1; D is unclear. The clonotype was recovered from a male donor in good health and CMV-seronegative. The CDR3 bases are TGTGCCACCTACCGGCGGGCTGAAGCTTTCTTT. Translation gives CATYRRAEAFF. Full variable domain (rest looked up from reference TRBV15 and TRBJ1-1): DAMVIQNPRYQVTQFGKPVTLSCSQTLNHNVMYWYQQKSSQAPKLLFHYYDKDFNNEADTPDNFQSRRPNTSFCFLDIRSPGLGDTAMYLCATYRRAEAFFGQGTRLTVV.